This T cell receptor beta chain stems from a study of cytomegalovirus exposure and HLA in healthy donors. General study results and limits: About 150 TCR beta chains were listed as cytomegalovirus-associated.

These donors were members of the roughly 120-subject validation cohort, a group separate from the roughly 670-subject first cohort. The CDR3 totals 15 residues. V lost 5 bases to trimming and J lost 8 bases; unmatched junction nucleotides: 6. Germline CDR1 SGHVS, CDR2 FNYEAQ. On this clone itself: As yet, its antigen is unknown.

Some clones are missing from TCRdb's copy, which holds only in-frame ones; the method was immunoSEQ multiplex PCR. The sample records 150,000 to 200,000 clones, 84% being singletons. This clonotype originated in a man aged 30 to 45 in good health and CMV-seropositive. Sequenced input: PBMCs. The chain is built from TRBV7-6 and TRBJ1-6; 10 bases map to TRBD1. This CDR3 is CASSLRTGGDSPLHF. Here the CDR3 DNA reads TGTGCCAGCAGCCTTAGGACAGGGGGTGATTCACCCCTCCACTTT.